Following are 14 T cell receptor beta chains from one sample sequenced in a study of B cell selection in AIRE deficiency. Clones were read by immunoSEQ multiplex PCR, and TCRdb kept only the in-frame ones, dropping some. The sample lists about 20,000 clones; 95% to 98% were seen once. The sorted conventional CD4 T cells were gated as CD4+CD127+. Sequenced input: conventional CD4+ T cells sorted from PBMCs. The receptor set was obtained from a human donor with AIRE deficiency.

The chain combines TRBV7-9 with TRBJ2-3; the match to TRBD1 covers 9 bases. The CDR3 consists of 17 residues. With V trimmed by 5 bases and J by 1 base, 10 bases remained unmatched. CDR1 is SEHNR and CDR2 is FQNEAQ in the germline V gene (reference sequence). This CDR3 is CASSGWTGAYGTDTQYF. In nucleotides, the CDR3 is TGTGCCAGCAGCGGATGGACAGGGGCCTATGGCACAGATACGCAGTATTTT.

The genes are TRBV6-6 and TRBJ2-3, with a tentative D call TRBD2 (6 bases). V lost 6 bases, J lost 8 bases, and 15 bases lay in between. CDR3 length: 13 residues. From germline, CDR1 is MNHNY and CDR2 SVGAGI (reference sequence). The CDR3 DNA reads as TGTGCCAGCAGCCAAATTCGGGAGACTACGCAGTATTTT. Protein sequence: CASSQIRETTQYF.

The chain joins TRBV27 to TRBJ2-7; D not certain. The CDR3 consists of 15 residues. Germline-derived CDR1 and CDR2 are MNHEY and SMNVEV (reference sequence). V was clipped by 5 bases and J by 2 bases, with 16 bases between them. CDR3 sequence (DNA): TGTGCCAGCAGTCGGTCTCCCTCAGCACCCTACGAGCAGTACTTC. It yields the protein CASSRSPSAPYEQYF.

The rearrangement uses TRBV9 and TRBJ2-3; D is perhaps TRBD2 (5 bases). This CDR3 spans 15 amino acids. V was pared by 0 bases and J by 2 bases, with 10 bases between. Germline V lookup: CDR1 SGDLS, CDR2 YYNGEE. CDR3 loop: CASSVGGRSTDTQYF. For the CDR3, the DNA is TGTGCCAGCAGCGTAGGCGGGCGCTCCACAGATACGCAGTATTTT.

The V call is TRBV29-1, the J call TRBJ1-1, with D perhaps matching TRBD1 (5 bases). The CDR3 covers 13 residues. The ends were cut back, 2 bases at V and 2 bases at J, with 9 bases in the middle. CDR1 SQVTM and CDR2 ANQGSEA come from the germline V gene. CDR3 residues: CSVERGGNTEAFF. As DNA, the CDR3 is TGCAGCGTTGAACGTGGGGGAAACACTGAAGCTTTCTTT.

This chain uses TRBV7-2 with TRBJ1-5; TRBD1 is a possible D gene (6 bases). The CDR3 is 15 amino acids. V was shortened by 5 bases and J by 6 bases, with 17 bases between the two germline ends. Per germline, CDR1 SGHTA and CDR2 FQGNSA. This CDR3 reads CASSPYREESQPQHF. The CDR3 bases are TGTGCCAGCAGCCCTTACAGGGAGGAGAGTCAGCCCCAGCATTTT.

In DNA, the CDR3 is TGTGCCAGCAGCTCGGGAAGGGGAGGGCAGTTCTTC. Translated: CASSSGRGGQFF. This chain links TRBV7-9 with TRBJ2-1; D perhaps matches TRBD2 (6 bases). Germline V CDR1 and CDR2: SEHNR, FQNEAQ (reference sequence). The ends were cut back, 4 bases at V and 12 bases at J, with 13 bases in the middle. CDR3 size: 12 residues.

This rearrangement joins TRBV7-2 to TRBJ2-5, with 9 bases identical to TRBD2. CDR3 length equals 16 residues. V was pared by 5 bases and J by 5 bases, with 12 bases of the junction left unmatched. Germline CDR1 reads SGHTA; CDR2 reads FQGNSA. In DNA form, the CDR3 reads TGTGCCAGCAGCCCAACACTAGCGGGTTTCCTTGAGACCCAGTACTTC. Translation: CASSPTLAGFLETQYF.

CDR3 bases: TGTGCCAGCAGTGAATCTGGCAGGGCCTATGGCTACACCTTC. Translating it yields CASSESGRAYGYTF. The rearrangement links TRBV25-1 to TRBJ1-2, with D tentatively TRBD1 (5 bases). V lost 1 base and J 4 bases, leaving 10 bases between the germline ends. Germline-derived CDR1 and CDR2 are MGHDK and SYGVNS. The CDR3 is 14 residues long.

This chain's CDR3 is CASSVTGGQSNEKLFF. In nucleotides, the CDR3 is TGTGCCAGCAGCGTAACCGGGGGGCAATCTAATGAAAAACTGTTTTTT. This chain links TRBV9 with TRBJ1-4; the D gene is possibly TRBD1 (6 bases). The germline gives CDR1 SGDLS, CDR2 YYNGEE. The germline V and J ends were trimmed by 1 base and 3 bases, with 13 bases remaining between them. The CDR3 is made up of 16 amino acids.

This chain joins TRBV11-3 and TRBJ1-2; D gene unclear. Germline assignment: CDR1 SGHNT and CDR2 YENEEA. This CDR3 comprises 10 residues. The V and J ends lost 6 bases and 7 bases respectively, with 6 bases between them. The CDR3 sequence: CASRSGGYTF. CDR3 DNA: TGTGCCAGCAGGTCGGGTGGCTACACCTTC.

The gene calls are TRBV19 and TRBJ2-1; D is unresolved. This CDR3 region has 16 residues. Per germline, CDR1 LNHDA and CDR2 SQIVND (reference sequence). V was shortened by 5 bases and J by 6 bases, with 20 bases between the two germline ends. For the CDR3, the DNA is TGTGCCAGTAGTGTTATGTCCCCGACCGCCTTCAATGAGCAGTTCTTC. Amino acid sequence: CASSVMSPTAFNEQFF.

V and J are TRBV14 and TRBJ1-6; no clear D. The germline CDR1 and CDR2 sequences are SGHDN and FVKESK. This CDR3 contains 16 residues. Trimming shortened V by 0 bases and J by 7 bases, and 13 bases separated the two germline ends. The CDR3 region has the DNA TGTGCCAGCAGCCAAGAGCGTATACAGTTAAATTCACCCCTCCACTTT. Its protein is CASSQERIQLNSPLHF.

CDR3 coding DNA: TGTGCCAGCAGCCCCGGGACAGGGAACAATCAGCCCCAGCATTTT. Translating gives CASSPGTGNNQPQHF. The V call is TRBV4-2, the J call TRBJ1-5, with 9 nucleotides matching TRBD1. Per germline, CDR1 LGHNA and CDR2 YNFKEQ. CDR3 length: 15 residues. With V trimmed by 4 bases and J by 3 bases, 4 bases remained unmatched.